This T cell receptor beta chain was obtained from a study of CD8+CD57+ T cells in acquired aplastic anemia. Findings and caveats of the study: Patients and controls shared about 30 CD8+ CDR3 sequences, which appeared highly expressed in patients and within their immunodominant clones. Controls did not differ significantly from patients in CD8+ Simpson's diversity.

It was genomic DNA that served as the template for profiling TCR beta VDJ and CDR3. Each CDR3 protein gets one entry after TCRdb re-called the reads with MiXCR. The sample yields around 430,000 distinct CDR3 sequences, approximately 32% seen once. This clonotype came up many times. Its antigen remains unknown. There are 17 residues in the CDR3. V dropped 4 bases and J dropped 2; count of bases not matched to a gene: 8. The germline V gene encodes CDR1 ENHRY and CDR2 SYGVKD. Previously, flow cytometry had revealed CD8+CD57+ cell expansion in the patients chosen for sequencing. This clonotype originated in a human donor with aplastic anemia. This chain connects TRBV10-3 to TRBJ2-6; 7 bases are a match to TRBD1. The sequencing input was sorted CD4+, CD8+, or CD8+CD57+ T cells (not recorded which) from PBMCs. CDR3 region: CAISAGRGKAGANVLTF. In DNA, the CDR3 is TGTGCCATCAGTGCAGGCAGGGGGAAGGCTGGGGCCAACGTCCTGACTTTC.